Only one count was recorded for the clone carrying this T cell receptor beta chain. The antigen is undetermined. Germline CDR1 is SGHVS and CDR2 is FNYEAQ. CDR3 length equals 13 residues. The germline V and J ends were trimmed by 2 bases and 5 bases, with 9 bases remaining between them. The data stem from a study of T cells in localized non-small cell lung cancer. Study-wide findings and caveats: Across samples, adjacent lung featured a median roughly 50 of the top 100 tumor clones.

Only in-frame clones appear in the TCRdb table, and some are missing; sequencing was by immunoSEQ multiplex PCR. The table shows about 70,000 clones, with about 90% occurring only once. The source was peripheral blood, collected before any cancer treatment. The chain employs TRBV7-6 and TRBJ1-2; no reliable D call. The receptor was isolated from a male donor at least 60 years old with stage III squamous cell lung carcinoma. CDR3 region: CASSLNGVYGYTF. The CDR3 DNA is TGTGCCAGCAGCTTAAACGGAGTGTATGGCTACACCTTC.